These T cell receptor beta chains were read from a single sample in a study of Graves' ophthalmopathy and Graves' hyperthyroidism. TCRdb independently ran MiXCR on the multiplex PCR reads; one entry per CDR3 protein. Here the sample spans about 400,000 distinct CDR3 sequences, approximately 16% being singletons. The sample taken for sequencing was peripheral blood. These receptor sequences come from a young woman with Graves' ophthalmopathy. CDR3s include the opening cysteine and the closing phenylalanine or tryptophan. A D gene is named only where the DNA matches it firmly. For some rows the clone size is stated as once, few or many, or as a class when expanded; others skip it.

D: NA
size: NA
V: TRBV20-1
J: TRBJ2-7
DNA: TGCAGTGGGGGTGGAGCCCCCTACGAGCAGTACTTC
CDR3: CSGGGAPYEQYF

D: NA
size: many
V: TRBV5-1
J: TRBJ2-5
DNA: TGCGCCAGCAGTGAGAGAACCCCTCGTAAAGAGACCCAGTACTTC
CDR3: CASSERTPRKETQYF

D: TRBD1
size: few
V: TRBV6-5
J: TRBJ1-6
DNA: TGTGCCAGCAGTTACACAAGGACAGGGGGAAGTTCACCCCTCCACTTT
CDR3: CASSYTRTGGSSPLHF

D: TRBD1
size: many
V: TRBV6-2/TRBV6-3
J: TRBJ2-5
DNA: TGTGCCAGCAGGACTTACGGGACAGGGTACGAAGAGACCCAGTACTTC
CDR3: CASRTYGTGYEETQYF

D: NA
size: NA
V: TRBV29-1
J: TRBJ2-7
DNA: TGCAGCGTTGAGAGGGGACGGTTTGGAGGCGAGCAGTACTTC
CDR3: CSVERGRFGGEQYF

D: NA
size: NA
V: TRBV30
J: TRBJ1-2
DNA: TGTGCCTGGAGTGTACACCTAAATAACTATGGCTACACCTTC
CDR3: CAWSVHLNNYGYTF

D: NA
size: many
V: TRBV20-1
J: TRBJ2-7
DNA: TGCAGTGCTAGGAAAGGGGGGCCCTACGAGCAGTACTTC
CDR3: CSARKGGPYEQYF

D: NA
size: many
V: TRBV19
J: TRBJ1-5
DNA: TGTGCCAGTAGTATGTTGAGGGTCCAGCCCCAGCATTTT
CDR3: CASSMLRVQPQHF

D: NA
size: few
V: TRBV4-3
J: TRBJ1-1
DNA: TGCGCCAGCAGCCATCTCTCAGCCCTGTCTGGAGAAGCTTTCTTT
CDR3: CASSHLSALSGEAFF

D: NA
size: many
V: TRBV12-3/TRBV12-4
J: TRBJ1-6
DNA: TGTGCCAGCAGTCGGACGGCGGGCTCCTATAATTCACCCCTCCACTTT
CDR3: CASSRTAGSYNSPLHF

D: NA
size: NA
V: TRBV30
J: TRBJ2-7
DNA: TGTGCCTGGAGCTCCTTAGGGGCTAGCTTTCAGTACTTC
CDR3: CAWSSLGASFQYF

D: NA
size: once
V: TRBV20-1
J: TRBJ2-7
DNA: TGCAGTGTCGAACGGACACGATCCTACGAGCAGTACTTC
CDR3: CSVERTRSYEQYF

D: NA
size: many
V: TRBV28
J: TRBJ1-5
DNA: TGTGCCAGCAGTCCTCCGGGCGGGTCAGCGCAGCCCCAGCATTTT
CDR3: CASSPPGGSAQPQHF

D: NA
size: few
V: TRBV12-3/TRBV12-4
J: TRBJ2-2
DNA: TGTGCCACCAAGGGACGGAGGAACACCGGGGAGCTGTTTTTT
CDR3: CATKGRRNTGELFF

D: NA
size: many
V: TRBV6-1
J: TRBJ1-5
DNA: TGTGCCAGCAAGTCAAGGGGGGTCAATCAGCCCCAGCATTTT
CDR3: CASKSRGVNQPQHF

D: NA
size: once
V: TRBV6-5
J: TRBJ1-1
DNA: TGTGCCAGCAGTTACTCGTGGCAATCCATGAGATACACTGAAGCTTTCTTT
CDR3: CASSYSWQSMRYTEAFF

D: NA
size: many
V: TRBV28
J: TRBJ1-2
DNA: TGTGCCAGCAGCTCAGGGGTTCGCTACTATGGCTACACCTTC
CDR3: CASSSGVRYYGYTF

D: NA
size: many
V: TRBV2
J: TRBJ2-2
DNA: TGTGCCAGCAGTGATAGTGCCGGGGAGCTGTTTTTT
CDR3: CASSDSAGELFF

D: NA
size: many
V: TRBV19
J: TRBJ2-2
DNA: TGTGCCAGTAGTATAGAACTCGACACCGGGGAGCTGTTTTTT
CDR3: CASSIELDTGELFF

D: NA
size: many
V: TRBV27
J: TRBJ2-7
DNA: TGTGCCAGCAATTTATCGGGGCCACAGGGCTACGAGCAGTACTTC
CDR3: CASNLSGPQGYEQYF

D: NA
size: once
V: TRBV25-1
J: TRBJ2-5
DNA: TGTGCCAGTAACCATCGGGGGGCCAACCAAGAGACCCAGTACTTC
CDR3: CASNHRGANQETQYF

D: NA
size: few
V: TRBV12-3/TRBV12-4
J: TRBJ1-6
DNA: TGTGCCAGCAGTGCAGTACATAAAGGGGGTAAAAATTCACCCCTCCACTTT
CDR3: CASSAVHKGGKNSPLHF

D: TRBD1
size: many
V: TRBV27
J: TRBJ1-6
DNA: TGTGCCAGCAGTCCCCACCAGGGGGTTCCGTCACCCCTCCACTTT
CDR3: CASSPHQGVPSPLHF

D: TRBD1
size: many
V: TRBV13
J: TRBJ1-2
DNA: TGTGCCAGCAGCTCCGGACAGGGAGGGTATGGCTACACCTTC
CDR3: CASSSGQGGYGYTF

D: NA
size: many
V: TRBV24-1
J: TRBJ1-5
DNA: TGTGCCACCAGTGACCCCCGGGTTGGCAATCAGCCCCAGCATTTT
CDR3: CATSDPRVGNQPQHF

D: NA
size: many
V: TRBV6-2/TRBV6-3
J: TRBJ2-7
DNA: TGTGCCAGCAGTTCCCTTTTCTACGAGCAGTACTTC
CDR3: CASSSLFYEQYF

D: NA
size: many
V: TRBV27
J: TRBJ1-2
DNA: TGTGCCAGCCAACAGGGAGCTAACTATGGCTACACCTTC
CDR3: CASQQGANYGYTF

D: NA
size: many
V: TRBV10-3
J: TRBJ2-5
DNA: TGTGCCATCAGTAGACAGCTAGAGACCCAGTACTTC
CDR3: CAISRQLETQYF

D: TRBD2
size: many
V: TRBV7-2
J: TRBJ2-2
DNA: TGTGCCAGCAGCTTTAAACGCGGGAGTGGGGAGCTGTTTTTT
CDR3: CASSFKRGSGELFF

D: NA
size: NA
V: TRBV6-2/TRBV6-3
J: TRBJ1-1
DNA: TGTGCCAGCAGTTACTCGATGTACATGAACACTGAAGCTTTCTTT
CDR3: CASSYSMYMNTEAFF

D: NA
size: many
V: TRBV30
J: TRBJ2-7
DNA: TGTGCCAGCGCGGGACACCACTACGAGCAGTACTTC
CDR3: CASAGHHYEQYF

D: TRBD1
size: many
V: TRBV24-1
J: TRBJ2-5
DNA: TGTGCCACCAGTGATCGGAGGACAGGGGCAGTACAAGAGACCCAGTACTTC
CDR3: CATSDRRTGAVQETQYF

D: NA
size: many
V: TRBV12-3/TRBV12-4
J: TRBJ1-1
DNA: TGTGCCAGCAGTTTAGGAGGGGGACTGGACGCTGAAGCTTTCTTT
CDR3: CASSLGGGLDAEAFF

D: NA
size: many
V: TRBV12-3/TRBV12-4
J: TRBJ1-1
DNA: TGTGCCAGCACCCACGGAAGGTTAATCACTGAAGCTTTCTTT
CDR3: CASTHGRLITEAFF

D: NA
size: many
V: TRBV6-2/TRBV6-3
J: TRBJ1-5
DNA: TGTGCCAGCAGCCCCACACTAGACAGCCGCAATCAGCCCCAGCATTTT
CDR3: CASSPTLDSRNQPQHF

D: TRBD1
size: many
V: TRBV30
J: TRBJ1-2
DNA: TGTGCCTGGAGTGTGCCCCTGGGACAGGGAGCTAACTATGGCTACACCTTC
CDR3: CAWSVPLGQGANYGYTF

D: NA
size: many
V: TRBV28
J: TRBJ2-5
DNA: TGTGCCAGCAGTAATGATCGAGAAGAGACCCAGTACTTC
CDR3: CASSNDREETQYF

D: NA
size: many
V: TRBV20-1
J: TRBJ1-1
DNA: TGCAGTGCGTGGGACCGCTCGAACACTGAAGCTTTCTTT
CDR3: CSAWDRSNTEAFF

D: NA
size: many
V: TRBV30
J: TRBJ1-2
DNA: TGTGCCTGGAGTCACGCGAAGGGGAGGGCTCGGTATGGCTACACCTTC
CDR3: CAWSHAKGRARYGYTF

D: NA
size: many
V: TRBV11-2
J: TRBJ1-1
DNA: TGTGCCAGCAGCTTAGGGCTCAGGGGTACTGAAGCTTTCTTT
CDR3: CASSLGLRGTEAFF

D: NA
size: many
V: TRBV4-1
J: TRBJ1-5
DNA: TGCGCCAGCAGCCTAATTGGGGGCATCCAGCCCCAGCATTTT
CDR3: CASSLIGGIQPQHF

D: NA
size: many
V: TRBV27
J: TRBJ2-2
DNA: TGTGCCAGCAGTTTGGGTTTTCAAGCCGGGGAGCTGTTTTTT
CDR3: CASSLGFQAGELFF

D: TRBD1
size: few
V: TRBV30
J: TRBJ2-1
DNA: TGTGCCTGGAGCGCCCTTGGGCAGGGGGTCAATGAGCAGTTCTTC
CDR3: CAWSALGQGVNEQFF

D: NA
size: few
V: TRBV7-2
J: TRBJ2-7
DNA: TGTGCCAGCAGCTTAACCGACGTTGCCTACGAGCAGTACTTC
CDR3: CASSLTDVAYEQYF

D: NA
size: NA
V: TRBV5-1
J: TRBJ2-7
DNA: TGCGCCAGCAGCTTGGTGGCAGGGTATTGGTCCTACGAGCAGTACTTC
CDR3: CASSLVAGYWSYEQYF